This T cell receptor beta chain is from a study of OX40 agonist ivuxolimab in advanced cancers. Study conclusions and caveats: Averaging showed that CD8+ T cells had more expanded clones than CD4+ did. The work left the antigen specificity of expanded peripheral T cells undetermined.

CDR1 and CDR2 (germline): MNHEY, SMNVEV (reference sequence). The CDR3 consists of 15 residues. J gave up 3 bases and V 3 bases, and 2 bases lay outside the gene matches. Some clones are missing from TCRdb's copy, which holds only in-frame ones; the method was immunoSEQ multiplex PCR. The sample lists around 29,000 clones, around 88% occurring once. In the case of this clone: Its target is unknown.

This sequence joins TRBV27 and TRBJ1-2; TRBD1 agrees at 12 bases. This receptor was identified in an adult with an advanced solid tumor such as melanoma, head and neck, liver or kidney cancer. Here the sequenced sample was CD4+ or CD8+ T cells sorted from blood, taken in a trial of the OX40 agonist ivuxolimab. The CDR3 DNA is TGTGCCAGCAGTTTGGGACAGGGGGCAGACTATGGCTACACCTTC. This translates into CASSLGQGADYGYTF.